One sample yielded the 18 T cell receptor beta chains listed below, sequenced in a study of cytomegalovirus exposure and HLA in healthy donors (dated by TCRdb to 2016 to 2017). The library came from the immunoSEQ multiplex PCR assay. A mixture of 60 forward primers for TCR Vbeta segments and 13 reverse primers for TCR Jbeta segments was used in the multiplex PCR. This is the immuneACCESS table as TCRdb keeps it, with only in-frame sequences that have V and J called. A part of the clones is gone; compared with another copy, unresolved V genes explain less than half, and the rest is unexplained. The sample has some 99,000 clones on record, almost 75% of them singletons. Over 7.5% of the sample belongs to the ten largest clones. The sample taken for sequencing was PBMCs. These receptors all stem from a man aged 35 to 55 in good health and CMV-seronegative.

The rearrangement joins TRBV29-1 to TRBJ2-7, with a weak D call TRBD1 (6 bases). The CDR3 is 13 amino acids. Trimming stripped 3 bases from V and 3 bases from J, with 12 bases between. CDR1 is SQVTM and CDR2 is ANQGSEA in the germline V gene. CDR3 residues: CSVEGQHNYEQYF. CDR3 DNA sequence: TGCAGCGTTGAGGGACAACACAACTACGAGCAGTACTTC.

The chain is built from TRBV14 and TRBJ1-2, with no clear D. The length of the CDR3 is 15 residues. Trimming removed 1 base from V and 3 bases from J, with 12 bases in between. Germline lookup yields CDR1 SGHDN and CDR2 FVKESK. The CDR3 sequence: CASSQGPGYYYGYTF. CDR3 bases: TGTGCCAGCAGCCAAGGGCCAGGATATTACTATGGCTACACCTTC.

The sample holds a few counts of this clone. The chain joins TRBV2 to TRBJ2-2; D is unresolved. The germline CDR1 and CDR2 sequences are SNHLY and FYNNEI. Trimming took 7 bases from V and 0 from J, leaving 9 bases between them. This CDR3 has 14 residues. DNA of the CDR3: TGTGCCAGCAACGTAAACTCGAACACCGGGGAGCTGTTTTTT. Residues: CASNVNSNTGELFF.

The genes are TRBV7-9 and TRBJ2-7, with D possibly matching TRBD1 (5 bases). V was pared by 2 bases and J by 1 base, with 9 bases between. CDR1 and CDR2 (germline): SEHNR, FQNEAQ (reference sequence). The CDR3 contains 14 residues. In DNA form, the CDR3 reads TGTGCCAGCAGCTTACTGGACACTTCCTACGAGCAGTACTTC. Its protein is CASSLLDTSYEQYF.

The chain couples TRBV9 to TRBJ2-1, with D hard to call. CDR1 is SGDLS, CDR2 YYNGEE, per germline. The V end was cut by 2 bases, the J end by 6 bases, with 18 bases between. The CDR3 covers 16 residues. The CDR3: CASSVGWAHPPNEQFF. In DNA, the CDR3 is TGTGCCAGCAGCGTCGGTTGGGCGCACCCCCCCAATGAGCAGTTCTTC. Filled out from reference TRBV9 and TRBJ2-1, the complete variable domain reads DSGVTQTPKHLITATGQRVTLRCSPRSGDLSVYWYQQSLDQGLQFLIQYYNGEERAKGNILERFSAQQFPDLHSELNLSSLELGDSALYFCASSVGWAHPPNEQFFGPGTRLTVL.

The chain uses TRBV4-1 and TRBJ2-3; maybe TRBD2 (6 bases). The CDR3 contains 16 residues. V lost 1 base, J lost 0 bases, and 11 bases lay in between. CDR1 is MGHRA, CDR2 YSYEKL, per germline. The CDR3 nucleotides are TGCGCCAGCAGCCAAGGGCGGGGACCCAGCACAGATACGCAGTATTTT. It encodes CASSQGRGPSTDTQYF.

The genes are TRBV5-1 and TRBJ1-3; D gene unclear. CDR1 is SGHRS and CDR2 is YFSETQ in the germline V gene. V lost 4 bases, J lost 0 bases, and 8 bases lay in between. CDR3 length: 14 residues. For the CDR3, the DNA is TGCGCCAGCAGCCCATCGGGCTCTGGAAACACCATATATTTT. It is translated as CASSPSGSGNTIYF.

This clone was seen a few times. The V and J genes are TRBV23-1 and TRBJ2-5, with a tentative D call TRBD1 (6 bases). TRBV23-1 is annotated as an ORF whose role is uncertain. V lost 0 bases and J lost 4, with 6 bases in between. This CDR3 has 13 residues. The CDR3 nucleotides are TGCGCCAGCAGTCAATCAGGGGGAGAGACCCAGTACTTC. This encodes CASSQSGGETQYF.

The chain recombines TRBV9 with TRBJ1-6; D is perhaps TRBD1 (6 bases). Trimming took 4 bases from V and 9 from J, leaving 17 bases between them. Germline V gene lookup returns CDR1 SGDLS and CDR2 YYNGEE. This CDR3 comprises 15 residues. DNA for the CDR3: TGTGCCAGCAGCCCCACAGGGATATCGGGTTCACCCCTCCACTTT. Amino acids: CASSPTGISGSPLHF.

CDR3 residues: CAWEARSWDSRSQETQYF. Written as DNA, the CDR3 is TGTGCCTGGGAAGCGCGATCCTGGGACAGTAGGTCCCAAGAGACCCAGTACTTC. The gene calls are TRBV30 and TRBJ2-5; 7 bases match TRBD1. The CDR3 is 18 residues long. V gave up 5 bases and J gave up 1 base; unmatched junction bases: 19. Germline V gene sequence: CDR1 GTSNPN, CDR2 SVGIG (reference sequence).

This clone was recorded only once. V is TRBV4-2 and J is TRBJ1-5; 8 bases line up with TRBD1. J gave up 6 bases and V 3 bases, and 4 bases lay outside the gene matches. Looked up from germline, CDR1 is LGHNA and CDR2 is YNFKEQ. The CDR3 is made up of 14 amino acids. The CDR3 loop is CASSQDRAIQPQHF. The CDR3 bases are TGTGCCAGCAGCCAGGACAGGGCAATTCAGCCCCAGCATTTT.

The chain couples TRBV29-1 to TRBJ1-1, with D unresolved. Germline CDR1 and CDR2: SQVTM and ANQGSEA. The CDR3 sequence is 8 residues long. CDR3: CSPGEAFF. CDR3 sequence (DNA): TGCAGTCCGGGGGAAGCTTTCTTT.

The chain joins TRBV6-5 to TRBJ1-2; D remains unclear. CDR1 MNHEY and CDR2 SVGAGI come from the germline V gene. Between the trimmed V and J ends, which lost 6 bases and 6 bases, there was a span of 17 bases. The CDR3 sequence is 14 residues long. The CDR3 DNA is TGTGCCAGCAGCCGCGGTGGCAAGCTAAATGGCTACACCTTC. Translating it yields CASSRGGKLNGYTF.

The V gene is TRBV6-1, the J gene TRBJ1-2; no definite D call. V dropped 5 bases and J dropped 0 bases, with 7 bases sitting between them. The CDR3 is made up of 13 amino acids. Per the germline V gene, CDR1 is MNHNS and CDR2 is SASEGT. CDR3: CASSLGTNYGYTF. In DNA form, the CDR3 reads TGTGCCAGCAGTCTAGGAACTAACTATGGCTACACCTTC.

The chain couples TRBV4-1 to TRBJ1-2; TRBD1 is a possible D gene (5 bases). Trimming left V 4 bases short and J 0 bases short, with 9 bases between. CDR1 is MGHRA and CDR2 is YSYEKL in the germline V gene. CDR3 length: 14 amino acids. CDR3 sequence reads: CASSLQEANYGYTF. The CDR3 nucleotides are TGCGCCAGCAGCCTACAGGAAGCTAACTATGGCTACACCTTC.

J is TRBJ1-2 and V is TRBV7-8; 7 nucleotides match TRBD1. The germline V gene encodes CDR1 SGHVS and CDR2 FQNEAQ. V was pared by 5 bases and J by 2 bases, with 11 bases of the junction left unmatched. The CDR3 is 16 amino acids. CDR3 bases: TGTGCCAGCAGCCTCGGAACGGGACAGCGAAACTATGGCTACACCTTC. The encoded protein is CASSLGTGQRNYGYTF.

In its sample, this clone was seen many times. The chain joins TRBV6-5 to TRBJ2-7; D might be TRBD2 (7 bases). CDR3 length: 13 residues. Germline CDR1 reads MNHEY; CDR2 reads SVGAGI. V was clipped by 6 bases and J by 5 bases, with 14 bases between them. This CDR3 reads CASRGGAIHEQYF. As DNA, the CDR3 is TGTGCCAGCAGAGGGGGGGCGATCCACGAGCAGTACTTC.

The rearrangement uses TRBV10-3 and TRBJ1-2; 10 nucleotides align to TRBD1. CDR3 length: 17 residues. After removal of 4 bases from V and 0 bases from J, the junction contained 8 bases not matched to a gene. Germline V gene data show CDR1 as ENHRY and CDR2 as SYGVKD. The CDR3 sequence: CAISGPGQGGANYGYTF. CDR3 DNA sequence: TGTGCCATCAGTGGGCCAGGACAGGGGGGGGCTAACTATGGCTACACCTTC.